This TCR beta chain was identified in a study of human T cells and chemical hapten exposure. Study-wide results and caveats: The number of TCRs above 1 in 1000 frequency did not change after DPC sensitization.

The library attached unique molecular identifiers to individual cDNA molecules. Via MiXCR, TCRdb re-called the RACE reads, giving one row per CDR3 protein. Altogether approximately 100,000 distinct CDR3 sequences are present, 8% to 13% being singletons, with the ten largest covering 3.5%. Time point of the sample: patch test 1, 2 weeks after DPC sensitization. The sample's treatment: therapeutic diphenylcyclopropenone sensitization with weekly scalp DPC. Germline CDR1 reads KGHSH; CDR2 reads LQKENI. V shed 6 bases, J shed 4 bases, and the junction held 7 bases outside the gene matches. The CDR3 loop spans 15 amino acids. Note on this clonotype: Its antigen remains unknown.

Here the sequenced sample was whole blood, taken in connection with sensitization to the hapten diphenylcyclopropenone (DPC). This TCR was recovered from a woman aged 40 to 50 with alopecia areata. Some clones in this sample may be carry-over from other donors' samples. The J gene is TRBJ2-5, the V gene TRBV18; TRBD2 matches 11 bases. The CDR3, as DNA: TGTGCCAGCTCCCTTGGGACTAGCGGTGGAGAGACCCAGTACTTC. Translating gives CASSLGTSGGETQYF.